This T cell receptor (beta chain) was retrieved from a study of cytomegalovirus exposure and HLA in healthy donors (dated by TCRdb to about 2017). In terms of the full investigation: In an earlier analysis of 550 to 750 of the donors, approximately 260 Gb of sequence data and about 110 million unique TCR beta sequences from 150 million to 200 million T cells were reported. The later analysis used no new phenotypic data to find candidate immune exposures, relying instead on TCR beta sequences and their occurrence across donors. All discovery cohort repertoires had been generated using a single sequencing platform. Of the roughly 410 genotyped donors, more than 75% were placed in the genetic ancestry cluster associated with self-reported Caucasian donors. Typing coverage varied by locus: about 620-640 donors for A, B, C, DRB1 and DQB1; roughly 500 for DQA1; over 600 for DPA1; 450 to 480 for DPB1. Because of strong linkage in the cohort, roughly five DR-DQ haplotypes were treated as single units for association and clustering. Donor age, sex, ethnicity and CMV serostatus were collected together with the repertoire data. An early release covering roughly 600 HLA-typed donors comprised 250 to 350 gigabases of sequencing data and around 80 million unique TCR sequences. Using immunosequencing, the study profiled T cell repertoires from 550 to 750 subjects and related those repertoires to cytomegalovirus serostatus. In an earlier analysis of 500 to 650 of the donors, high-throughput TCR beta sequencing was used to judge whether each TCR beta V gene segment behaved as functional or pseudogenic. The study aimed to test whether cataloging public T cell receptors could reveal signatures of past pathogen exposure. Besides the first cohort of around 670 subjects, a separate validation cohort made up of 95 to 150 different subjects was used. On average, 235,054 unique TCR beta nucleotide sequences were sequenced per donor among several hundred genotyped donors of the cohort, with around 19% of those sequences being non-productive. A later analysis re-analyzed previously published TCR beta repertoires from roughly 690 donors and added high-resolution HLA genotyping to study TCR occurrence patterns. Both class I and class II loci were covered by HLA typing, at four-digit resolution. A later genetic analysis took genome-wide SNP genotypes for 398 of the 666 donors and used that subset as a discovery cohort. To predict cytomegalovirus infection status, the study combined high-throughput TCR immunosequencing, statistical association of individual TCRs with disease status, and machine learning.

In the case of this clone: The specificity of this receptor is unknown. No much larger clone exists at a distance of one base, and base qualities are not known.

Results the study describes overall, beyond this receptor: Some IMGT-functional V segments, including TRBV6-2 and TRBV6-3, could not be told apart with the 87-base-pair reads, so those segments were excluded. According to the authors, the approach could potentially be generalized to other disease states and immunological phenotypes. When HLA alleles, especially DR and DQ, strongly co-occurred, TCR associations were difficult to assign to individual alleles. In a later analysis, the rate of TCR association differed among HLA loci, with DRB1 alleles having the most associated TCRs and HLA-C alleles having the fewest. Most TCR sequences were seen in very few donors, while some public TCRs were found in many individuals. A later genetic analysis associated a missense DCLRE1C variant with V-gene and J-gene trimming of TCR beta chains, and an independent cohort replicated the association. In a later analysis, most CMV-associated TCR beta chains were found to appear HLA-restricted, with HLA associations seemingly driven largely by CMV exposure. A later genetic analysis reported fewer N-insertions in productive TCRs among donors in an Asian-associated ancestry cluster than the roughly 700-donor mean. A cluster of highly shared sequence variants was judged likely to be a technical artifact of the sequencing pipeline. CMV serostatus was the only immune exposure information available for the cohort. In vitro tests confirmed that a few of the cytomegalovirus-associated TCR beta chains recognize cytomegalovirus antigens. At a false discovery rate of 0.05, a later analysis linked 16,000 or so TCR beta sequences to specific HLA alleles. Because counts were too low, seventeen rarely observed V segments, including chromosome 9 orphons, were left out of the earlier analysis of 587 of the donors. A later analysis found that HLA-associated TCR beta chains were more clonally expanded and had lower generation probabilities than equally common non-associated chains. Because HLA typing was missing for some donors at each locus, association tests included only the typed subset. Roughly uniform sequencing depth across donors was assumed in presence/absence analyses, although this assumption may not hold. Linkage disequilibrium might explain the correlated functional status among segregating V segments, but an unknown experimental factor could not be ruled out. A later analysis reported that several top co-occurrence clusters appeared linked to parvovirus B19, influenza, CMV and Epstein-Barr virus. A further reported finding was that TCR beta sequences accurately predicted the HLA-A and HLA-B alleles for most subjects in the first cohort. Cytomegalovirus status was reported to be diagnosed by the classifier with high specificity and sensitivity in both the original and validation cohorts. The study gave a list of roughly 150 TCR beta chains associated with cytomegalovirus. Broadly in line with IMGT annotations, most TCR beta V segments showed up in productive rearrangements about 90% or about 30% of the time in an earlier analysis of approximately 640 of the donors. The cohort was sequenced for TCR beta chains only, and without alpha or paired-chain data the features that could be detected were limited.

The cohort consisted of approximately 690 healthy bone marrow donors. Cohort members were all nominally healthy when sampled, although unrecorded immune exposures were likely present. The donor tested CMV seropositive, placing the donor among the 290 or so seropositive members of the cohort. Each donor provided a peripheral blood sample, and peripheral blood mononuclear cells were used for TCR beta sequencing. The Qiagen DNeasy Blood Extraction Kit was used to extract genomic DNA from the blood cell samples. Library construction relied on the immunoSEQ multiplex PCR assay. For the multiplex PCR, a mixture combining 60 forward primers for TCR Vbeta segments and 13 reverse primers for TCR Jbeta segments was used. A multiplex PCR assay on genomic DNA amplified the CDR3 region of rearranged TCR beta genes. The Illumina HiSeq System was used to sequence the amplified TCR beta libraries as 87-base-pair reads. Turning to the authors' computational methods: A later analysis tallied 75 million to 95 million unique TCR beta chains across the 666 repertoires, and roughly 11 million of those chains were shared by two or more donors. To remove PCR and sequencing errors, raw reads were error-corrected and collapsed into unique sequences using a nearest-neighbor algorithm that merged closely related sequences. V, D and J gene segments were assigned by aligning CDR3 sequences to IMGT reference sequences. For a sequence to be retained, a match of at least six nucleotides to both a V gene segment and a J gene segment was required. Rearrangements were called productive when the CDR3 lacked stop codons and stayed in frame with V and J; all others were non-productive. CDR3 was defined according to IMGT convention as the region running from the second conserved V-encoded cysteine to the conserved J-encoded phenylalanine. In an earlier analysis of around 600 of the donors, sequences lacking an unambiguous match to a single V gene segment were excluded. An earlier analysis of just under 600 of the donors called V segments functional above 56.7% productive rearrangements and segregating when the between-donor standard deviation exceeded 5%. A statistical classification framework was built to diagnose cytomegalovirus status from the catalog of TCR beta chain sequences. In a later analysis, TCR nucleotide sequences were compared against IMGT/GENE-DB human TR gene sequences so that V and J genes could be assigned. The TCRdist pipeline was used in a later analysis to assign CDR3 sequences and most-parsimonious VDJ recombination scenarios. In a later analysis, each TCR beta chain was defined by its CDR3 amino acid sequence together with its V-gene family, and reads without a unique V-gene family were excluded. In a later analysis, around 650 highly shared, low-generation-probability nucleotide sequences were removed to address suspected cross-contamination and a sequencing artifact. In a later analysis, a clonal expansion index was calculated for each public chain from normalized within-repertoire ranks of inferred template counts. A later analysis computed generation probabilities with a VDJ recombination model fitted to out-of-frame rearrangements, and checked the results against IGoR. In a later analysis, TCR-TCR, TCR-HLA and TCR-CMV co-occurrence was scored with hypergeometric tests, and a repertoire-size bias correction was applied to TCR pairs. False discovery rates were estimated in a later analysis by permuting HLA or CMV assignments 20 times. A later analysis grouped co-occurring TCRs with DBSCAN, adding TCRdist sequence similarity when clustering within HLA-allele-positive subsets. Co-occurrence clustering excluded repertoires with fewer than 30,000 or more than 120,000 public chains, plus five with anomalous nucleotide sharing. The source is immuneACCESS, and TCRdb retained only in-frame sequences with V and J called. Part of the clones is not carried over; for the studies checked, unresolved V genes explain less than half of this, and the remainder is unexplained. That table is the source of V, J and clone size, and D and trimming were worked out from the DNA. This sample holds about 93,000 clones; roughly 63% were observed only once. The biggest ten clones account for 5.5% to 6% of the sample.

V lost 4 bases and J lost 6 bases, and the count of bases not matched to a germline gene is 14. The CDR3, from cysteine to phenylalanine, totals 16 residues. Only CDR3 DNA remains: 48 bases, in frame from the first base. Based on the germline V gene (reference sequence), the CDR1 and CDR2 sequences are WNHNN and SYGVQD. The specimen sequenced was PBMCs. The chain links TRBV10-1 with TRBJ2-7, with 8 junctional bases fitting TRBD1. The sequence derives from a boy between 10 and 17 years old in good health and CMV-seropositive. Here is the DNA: TGCGCCAGCAGTGGGCCCCGAGACAGGGGCCCAAGCGAGCAGTACTTC. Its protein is CASSGPRDRGPSEQYF.